Listed here are 4 T cell receptor beta chains from one sample, sequenced in a study of human T cells and chemical hapten exposure (dated by TCRdb to about 2021). Library creation used RACE. Sequencing was performed on a NextSeq 500. The public reads were reprocessed in TCRdb via fastp at Q25 and MiXCR, keeping in-frame beta chains. One record per CDR3 amino acid sequence lists the most common genes and DNA. Within this sample are 250,000 or so distinct CDR3 sequences, with around 7% of them counted one time only. 1.2% of the sample comes from the top ten. The time point label corresponds to: pre-sensitization, week 0. The treatment or condition label of this sample denotes: therapeutic diphenylcyclopropenone sensitization with weekly scalp DPC. Sequenced here: whole blood, sampled in connection with sensitization to the hapten diphenylcyclopropenone (DPC). These TCRs come from a man between 18 and 35 years old with alopecia areata. Some clones in this sample may be carry-over from other donors' samples.

This clonotype has more than one count but fewer than ten. The chain is built from TRBV4-3 and TRBJ1-2, with D unresolved. Germline CDR1 LGHNA, CDR2 YSLEER. Deletions cut 0 bases from V and 4 bases from J, with 18 bases between. This CDR3 has 17 amino acids. The CDR3 reads CASSQEGATTFGYGYTF. The DNA of the CDR3 is TGCGCCAGCAGCCAAGAGGGCGCTACCACCTTTGGCTATGGCTACACCTTC.

The CDR3 region is CASSNRGQGEKLFF. In nucleotides, the CDR3 is TGTGCCAGCAGCAACAGGGGGCAAGGTGAAAAACTGTTTTTT. The chain is built from TRBV27 and TRBJ1-4, with TRBD1 matching 9 bases. The V segment lost 6 bases and the J segment 7 bases; nucleotides outside the gene matches: 6. CDR1 and CDR2 from the germline V gene are MNHEY and SMNVEV (reference sequence). The CDR3 is made up of 14 amino acids. Supplemented by reference TRBV27 and TRBJ1-4, the full variable domain reads EAQVTQNPRYLITVTGKKLTVTCSQNMNHEYMSWYRQDPGLGLRQIYYSMNVEVTDKGDVPEGYKVSRKEKRNFPLILESPSPNQTSLYFCASSNRGQGEKLFFGSGTQLSVL.

The chain joins TRBV6-2 or TRBV6-3 to TRBJ1-5; D ambiguous. The germline CDR1 and CDR2 sequences are MNHEY and SVGEGT. The V end lost 7 bases, the J end lost 0 bases, and 13 bases lay between the germline ends. This CDR3 is 15 amino acids long. CDR3 region: CASKDDTYSNQPQHF. The CDR3 DNA is TGTGCCAGCAAAGATGACACCTATAGCAATCAGCCCCAGCATTTT.

This clonotype was seen a handful of times. The V call is TRBV21-1, the J call TRBJ1-3. TRBV21-1 is classified as a pseudogene. The CDR3 spans 18 residues. The CDR3 sequence is CASSRPAGLPNSGNTIYF. The DNA for the CDR3 is TGTGCCAGCAGCAGACCGGCAGGGCTACCAAATTCTGGAAACACCATATATTTT.